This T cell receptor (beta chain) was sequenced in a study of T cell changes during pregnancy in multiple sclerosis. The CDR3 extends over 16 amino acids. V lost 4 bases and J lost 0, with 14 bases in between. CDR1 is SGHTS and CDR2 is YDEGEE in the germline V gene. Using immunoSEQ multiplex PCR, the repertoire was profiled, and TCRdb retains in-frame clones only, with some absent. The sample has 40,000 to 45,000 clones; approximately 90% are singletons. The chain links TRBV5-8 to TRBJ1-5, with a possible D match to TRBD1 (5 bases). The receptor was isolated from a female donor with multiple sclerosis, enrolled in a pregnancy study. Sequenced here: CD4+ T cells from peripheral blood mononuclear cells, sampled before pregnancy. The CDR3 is CASSDKPGLSNQPQHF. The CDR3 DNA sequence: TGTGCCAGCAGCGACAAGCCAGGGCTTAGCAATCAGCCCCAGCATTTT.